Below, 12 T cell receptor beta chains from the same sample are listed, as sequenced in a study of identical twins. TCRdb passed the 5' RACE reads through MiXCR, listing each CDR3 protein once. Here the sample spans some 97,000 distinct CDR3 sequences, 5.9% being singletons. Sequenced: memory T cells sorted from blood. All receptors derive from a woman aged 45-59 years in good health.

This rearrangement joins TRBV7-8 to TRBJ2-5; the match to TRBD2 covers 14 bases. With V trimmed by 1 base and J by 1 base, 5 bases remained unmatched. The CDR3 has 18 residues. CDR1 and CDR2 from the germline V gene are SGHVS and FQNEAQ. The CDR3 sequence is CASSLEGLAGEAQETQYF. Here the CDR3 DNA reads TGTGCCAGCAGCTTAGAGGGACTAGCGGGAGAAGCCCAAGAGACCCAGTACTTC.

In this sample, this clonotype turned up many times. The chain has TRBV20-1 and TRBJ2-1, with 10 nucleotides matching TRBD2. V lost 6 bases, J lost 15 bases, and 8 bases stayed unmatched. The CDR3 is made up of 11 amino acids. Germline-derived CDR1 and CDR2 are DFQATT and SNEGSKA (reference sequence). CDR3 region: CSAGLAGGLFF. CDR3 DNA sequence: TGCAGTGCGGGGTTAGCGGGAGGTTTGTTCTTC.

This clonotype was counted many times. The gene calls are TRBV4-1 and TRBJ2-1; D is ambiguous. V was cut by 2 bases and J by 7 bases, with 12 bases left in between. The CDR3 sequence is 14 residues long. CDR1 and CDR2 (germline): MGHRA, YSYEKL. CDR3 sequence (DNA): TGCGCCAGCAGCCAACCCCGGACGAGGAATGAGCAGTTCTTC. It translates to CASSQPRTRNEQFF.

Many counts were recorded for this clonotype. The chain couples TRBV6-1 to TRBJ1-1, with TRBD1 as a possible D gene (6 bases). Trimming cost V 3 bases and J 8 bases, with 19 bases left between them. Germline V gene sequence: CDR1 MNHNS, CDR2 SASEGT. The CDR3 totals 15 residues. The CDR3 protein is CASSDPPGGRNEAFF. The CDR3 DNA is TGTGCCAGCAGTGACCCCCCCGGGGGCAGGAACGAAGCTTTCTTT.

The sample holds one count of this clonotype. V and J are TRBV20-1 and TRBJ1-1; 10 bases are shared with TRBD1. This CDR3 has 15 amino acids. The junction had 6 bases not matched to a gene; V was cut back by 0 bases and J by 5 bases. CDR1 is DFQATT, CDR2 SNEGSKA, per germline (reference sequence). The CDR3 region is CSARDPGQGSTEAFF. The CDR3 bases are TGCAGTGCTAGAGACCCGGGACAGGGGTCTACTGAAGCTTTCTTT.

Of note for this clonotype: A much larger clone is a single base away; this may be a read error. This chain links TRBV3-1 with TRBJ2-5; D may be TRBD1 (6 bases). Germline-derived CDR1 and CDR2 are LGHDT and YNNKEL (reference sequence). This CDR3 has 14 residues. CDR3 in DNA: TGTGCCTGCAGCCCGGCCCCCACAGGGGAGACCCAGTACTTC. The encoded protein is CACSPAPTGETQYF.

At least ten counts were recorded for this clonotype. The rearrangement uses TRBV20-1 and TRBJ1-5; no reliable D call. The CDR3 has 13 residues. Germline CDR1 reads DFQATT; CDR2 reads SNEGSKA (reference sequence). V lost 2 bases and J lost 9, with 14 bases in between. The CDR3 bases are TGCAGTGCTAGATCCGGGCCCCTTGGGCCCCAGCATTTT. This sequence encodes CSARSGPLGPQHF.

This clonotype was picked up many times. The rearrangement links TRBV6-5 to TRBJ2-7; TRBD2 matches 12 bases. CDR3 length: 14 amino acids. Germline CDR1 reads MNHEY; CDR2 reads SVGAGI. Trimming at V came to 8 bases and at J to 7 bases, leaving 9 bases not matched to a gene. CDR3: CASSLTSGSSEQYV. The CDR3 nucleotides read TGTGCCAGCTCTTTGACTAGCGGGAGTTCAGAGCAGTACGTC.

This chain links TRBV11-1 with TRBJ2-1, with 7 bases lining up with TRBD1. The CDR3 covers 14 residues. V was clipped by 1 base and J by 10 bases; unmatched bases: 7. Germline V CDR1 and CDR2: SGHAT, FQDESV (reference sequence). DNA for the CDR3: TGTGCCAGCAGCTTAGAACAGGGGCCATGGGAGCAGTTCTTC. Translated, it gives CASSLEQGPWEQFF. The whole variable domain, remainder taken from reference TRBV11-1 and TRBJ2-1, is EAEVAQSPRYKITEKSQAVAFWCDPISGHATLYWYRQILGQGPELLVQFQDESVVDDSQLPKDRFSAERLKGVDSTLKIQPAELGDSAMYLCASSLEQGPWEQFFGPGTRLTVL.

The rearrangement uses TRBV5-1 and TRBJ2-2, with D possibly matching TRBD2 (5 bases). With 3 bases removed from V and 10 bases from J, the gap between germline ends came to 16 bases. Germline CDR1 SGHRS, CDR2 YFSETQ. This CDR3 comprises 14 residues. The DNA of the CDR3 is TGCGCCAGCAGCTCTTGGACTGCCCTTGAGGAGCTGTTTTTT. It translates to CASSSWTALEELFF.

This clonotype was counted at least ten times. The V and J genes are TRBV5-1 and TRBJ2-3; 13 bases are a match to TRBD2. Trimming took 4 bases from V and 3 from J; bases not matched to a gene: 17. Germline CDR1 SGHRS, CDR2 YFSETQ. The CDR3 sequence is 20 residues long. Here the CDR3 DNA reads TGCGCCAGCAGCAACACCCCTACTAGCGGGAGGGCCCTCAGAACAGATACGCAGTATTTT. Protein product: CASSNTPTSGRALRTDTQYF.

In its sample, this clonotype was seen a few times. The V and J genes are TRBV6-1 and TRBJ2-1; 7 nucleotides agree with TRBD2. Germline CDR1 and CDR2: MNHNS and SASEGT. Trimming at V came to 3 bases and at J to 7 bases, leaving 15 bases not matched to a gene. The CDR3 contains 17 residues. Here the CDR3 DNA reads TGTGCCAGCAGTGACCAGTTACGGCTAGCGGATGTTAATGAGCAGTTCTTC. It specifies CASSDQLRLADVNEQFF.